The 15 T cell receptor beta chains presented below share a single source sample, sequenced in a study of blood T cells in healthy people across ages. For the second PCR, which ran for roughly 6 to 12 cycles, a sample-barcoded 5' primer and a J-beta primer mix were used. TCRdb analysed the 5' RACE reads with MiXCR anew, one entry per CDR3 protein. The table lists 1.5 million to 2 million distinct CDR3 sequences, approximately 30% of them singletons. The sequenced material came from blood. The receptors stem from a woman under 40 in good health.

There are a few counts of this clonotype. V and J are TRBV5-1 and TRBJ2-1; 11 nucleotides match TRBD1. The CDR3 length is 16 residues. With 1 base clipped from V and 5 bases from J, the junction kept 5 bases outside the gene matches. Germline lookup yields CDR1 SGHRS and CDR2 YFSETQ. CDR3 coding DNA: TGCGCCAGCAGCTTGAGGGGGGACAGGGGGAACAATGAGCAGTTCTTC. This gives the protein CASSLRGDRGNNEQFF. Full variable domain (rest looked up from reference TRBV5-1 and TRBJ2-1): KAGVTQTPRYLIKTRGQQVTLSCSPISGHRSVSWYQQTPGQGLQFLFEYFSETQRNKGNFPGRFSGRQFSNSRSEMNVSTLELGDSALYLCASSLRGDRGNNEQFFGPGTRLTVL.

This chain connects TRBV27 to TRBJ1-2; the D is unclear. Germline V gene data show CDR1 as MNHEY and CDR2 as SMNVEV (reference sequence). The germline V and J ends were trimmed by 3 bases and 4 bases, with 9 bases remaining between them. This CDR3 is 13 amino acids long. CDR3 nucleotides: TGTGCCAGCAGTTTTCAGTCGAGCTATGGCTACACCTTC. It yields the protein CASSFQSSYGYTF.

This clonotype was counted a few times. CDR3 residues: CASSQARASGDRGQFF. The DNA for the CDR3 is TGCGCCAGCAGCCAAGCCCGGGCTAGCGGAGATAGGGGGCAGTTCTTC. The chain combines TRBV4-3 with TRBJ2-1; 7 nucleotides agree with TRBD2. Germline V CDR1 and CDR2: LGHNA, YSLEER. The V gene end was trimmed by 1 base and the J gene end by 12 bases; junction bases not matched to a gene: 15. The CDR3 is made up of 16 amino acids.

The table lists this clonotype with a few counts. The chain carries TRBV5-1 and TRBJ1-1; 11 nucleotides line up with TRBD1. The ends lost 4 bases at V and 7 bases at J; junction bases unmatched: 3. CDR3 length equals 13 residues. Germline CDR1 and CDR2: SGHRS and YFSETQ. Here the CDR3 DNA reads TGCGCCAGCAGCCCGGGGACAGGGGGTGAAGCTTTCTTT. Translation: CASSPGTGGEAFF. Supplemented by reference TRBV5-1 and TRBJ1-1, the full variable domain reads KAGVTQTPRYLIKTRGQQVTLSCSPISGHRSVSWYQQTPGQGLQFLFEYFSETQRNKGNFPGRFSGRQFSNSRSEMNVSTLELGDSALYLCASSPGTGGEAFFGQGTRLTVV.

This clonotype appeared many times. The chain uses TRBV4-1 and TRBJ2-1; 9 bases match TRBD1. Germline CDR1 MGHRA, CDR2 YSYEKL. The length of the CDR3 is 15 residues. V shed 2 bases, J shed 8 bases, and the junction held 7 bases outside the gene matches. The CDR3 DNA follows: TGCGCCAGCAGCCAACCGGGACAGGGAGGGTATGAGCAGTTCTTC. It is translated as CASSQPGQGGYEQFF.

The J gene is TRBJ2-6, the V gene TRBV12-3 or TRBV12-4; D remains unclear. This CDR3 is 15 amino acids long. Trimming cost V 1 base and J 2 bases, with 6 bases left between them. The DNA of the CDR3 is TGTGCCAGCAGTTTAGTAGTTCCTGGGGCCAACGTCCTGACTTTC. Protein sequence: CASSLVVPGANVLTF.

About this clonotype: One end of the junction fails to match germline, which may point to a read error. The chain is built from TRBV27 and TRBJ2-1, with 14 bases that match TRBD2. The V gene's germline CDR1 is MNHEY and CDR2 SMNVEV (reference sequence). The CDR3 is made up of 17 amino acids. CDR3 residues: CASSSRLAGGLDNERFF. The CDR3 coding sequence is TGTGCCAGCAGTTCCAGACTAGCGGGGGGGCTCGACAATGAGCGGTTCTTC.

V and J are TRBV4-2 and TRBJ2-2, with a possible D match to TRBD2 (6 bases). From germline, CDR1 is LGHNA and CDR2 YNFKEQ. Trimming stripped 4 bases from V and 2 bases from J, with 17 bases between. The CDR3 is 17 amino acids. CDR3 bases: TGTGCCAGCAGCCGGGAAGGTGGGGGAGGCAACACCGGGGAGCTGTTTTTT. Its translation is CASSREGGGGNTGELFF.

This clonotype was counted between two and nine times. The gene calls are TRBV7-9 and TRBJ2-1, with 7 bases matching TRBD1. This CDR3 has 16 residues. V gave up 6 bases and J gave up 0 bases; unmatched junction bases: 8. Germline V gene data show CDR1 as SEHNR and CDR2 as FQNEAQ (reference sequence). The CDR3 DNA reads as TGTGCCAGCAGTAAAGGGGCAGGGGGCTCCTACAATGAGCAGTTCTTC. This translates into CASSKGAGGSYNEQFF.

Concerning this clonotype: This may stem from a read error, because a much larger clone lies one nucleotide away. V is TRBV25-1 and J is TRBJ2-4; possible D gene TRBD2, 6 bases. The DNA matches TRBJ2-7 better at its end, which makes the J call doubtful. Germline CDR1 MGHDK, CDR2 SYGVNS. This CDR3 is built from 14 residues. CDR3 region: CASSRGLNFYEQYF. CDR3 sequence (DNA): TGTGCCAGCAGTAGGGGACTGAACTTCTACGAGCAGTACTTC.

As regards this clonotype: A much larger clonotype is one base distant, so this may be a read error. The chain recombines TRBV6-1 with TRBJ2-7; 11 bases map to TRBD1. The CDR3 is made up of 18 amino acids. CDR1 and CDR2 from the germline V gene are MNHNS and SASEGT. V gave up 1 base and J gave up 7 bases; unmatched junction bases: 15. The CDR3 here is CASSEGGLGGTGGTEQYF. The CDR3 nucleotides are TGTGCCAGCAGTGAAGGAGGTCTGGGTGGGACAGGGGGTACTGAGCAGTACTTC.

Here the CDR3 DNA reads TGTGCCAGCAGCCAAAGTGTCAGCTCCTACGAGCAGTACTTC. As protein: CASSQSVSSYEQYF. The chain employs TRBV6-2 or TRBV6-3 and TRBJ2-7; D gene ambiguous. The V and J ends lost 6 bases and 0 bases respectively, with 12 bases between them. The germline CDR1 and CDR2 sequences are MNHEY and SVGEGT. CDR3 size: 14 residues.

This clonotype appeared many times. The V gene is TRBV5-6, the J gene TRBJ2-5; tentative D call: TRBD2 (6 bases). The germline V gene has CDR1 SGHDT and CDR2 YYEEEE. V was cut by 2 bases and J by 1 base, with 9 bases left in between. The CDR3 sequence is 14 residues long. CDR3 region: CASSFGTFQETQYF. The CDR3 DNA follows: TGTGCCAGCAGCTTCGGGACTTTCCAAGAGACCCAGTACTTC.

This sequence joins TRBV5-5 and TRBJ2-2; no reliable D call. Germline-derived CDR1 and CDR2 are SGHKS and YYEKEE (reference sequence). With 7 bases removed from V and 0 bases from J, the gap between germline ends came to 10 bases. This CDR3 spans 14 amino acids. CDR3 sequence (DNA): TGTGCCAGCGGTACGGTCACGAACACCGGGGAGCTGTTTTTT. Its translation is CASGTVTNTGELFF.

This clonotype was seen only a few times. The rearrangement joins TRBV4-3 to TRBJ2-5; tentatively, D is TRBD1 or TRBD2 (6 bases each). V lost 0 bases and J 5 bases, leaving 13 bases between the germline ends. Germline CDR1 is LGHNA and CDR2 is YSLEER. There are 15 residues in the CDR3. CDR3 loop: CASSQDRRGWETQYF. The DNA of the CDR3 is TGCGCCAGCAGCCAAGATAGGAGGGGGTGGGAGACCCAGTACTTC.